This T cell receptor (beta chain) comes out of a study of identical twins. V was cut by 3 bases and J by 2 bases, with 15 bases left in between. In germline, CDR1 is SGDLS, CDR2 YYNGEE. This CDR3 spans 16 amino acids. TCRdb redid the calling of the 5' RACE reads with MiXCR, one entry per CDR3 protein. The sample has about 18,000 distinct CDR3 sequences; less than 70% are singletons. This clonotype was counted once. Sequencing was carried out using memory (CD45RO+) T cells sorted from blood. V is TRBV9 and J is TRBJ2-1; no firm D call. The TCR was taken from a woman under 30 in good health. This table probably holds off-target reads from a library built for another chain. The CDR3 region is CASSDPTGGTYNEQFF. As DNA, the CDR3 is TGTGCCAGCAGCGACCCCACCGGCGGAACCTACAATGAGCAGTTCTTC.